This T cell receptor beta chain came from a study of T cell repertoires and leukemia-associated antigens (dated by TCRdb to the late 2010s). Regarding the research as a whole: Roughly 16.1 million effective reads were obtained overall, with each sample giving about 5.1 to 6.6 million read pairs and 3.3 to 5.0 million effective reads. In vitro peptide stimulation of healthy T cells was used with the aim of identifying the antigen recognized by a TCR Vbeta21 clone previously found in CML patients. Study-wide conclusions, independent of this receptor: The antigen specificity and function of the expanded clones were not directly tested, and further investigation of both was required. Across the four groups, there were no significant differences in the numbers of Vbeta genes (approximately 60), Jbeta genes (approximately 14), VDJ rearrangements, or unique CDR3s.

The CDR3 sequence holds 12 residues, the cysteine and phenylalanine included. The sequence is cut down to CDR3 DNA, 36 bases in frame from base 1. CDR1 and CDR2, per the germline V gene, are SGHTA and FQGNSA. The trim is 5 bases for V and 3 bases for J, with a gap of 5 bases between the germline ends. CD3+ T cells were initially rested overnight at less than 3 million cells/mL in RPMI 1640 lacking fetal bovine serum. MACS immunomagnetic beads were used, per the manufacturer's instructions, to isolate CD3+ T cells from PBMCs. TRIzol reagent was used to extract total RNA from the cultured T cells. TCRbeta libraries were amplified from RNA by 5' rapid amplification of cDNA ends (5'RACE). Library concentration and integrity were checked with Qubit, an Agilent instrument, and quantitative PCR before sequencing. Qualified libraries were sequenced on Illumina HiSeq or MiSeq by a commercial service provider. The study's own analysis went as follows. TCR sequences in each sample were identified using MiXCR version 1.8.2. For a clone to count as qualified, its CDR3 had to be longer than four amino acids, its nucleotide length had to be in-frame, and the clone could not contain a stop codon. A read counted as effective if the read contained the complete CDR3 structure. RT-PCR with 24 Vbeta primers, GeneScan spectratyping, and Sanger sequencing were used to validate the expanded clones. The public reads were reanalyzed by TCRdb: fastp trimming at Q25, MiXCR alignment, in-frame beta chains only. Records with the same CDR3 protein are collapsed into one entry carrying the most frequent genes and DNA. TCRdb, not the original authors, processed these V and J calls. This sample gives about 11,000 distinct CDR3 sequences in total; under 55% of them show up just once. 27% of the sample is taken by the ten largest.

Concerning this clonotype itself: Its cognate antigen has yet to be identified. Per-base quality was not reported, and no clone a single base away is much larger than it.

Sequencing was carried out using CD3+ T cells sorted from blood and cultured. The receptor was isolated from a female donor in good health. The rearrangement joined TRBV7-2 to TRBJ2-1; TRBD2 is a weak D gene call, 5 bases matching. The bases are TGTGCCAGCAGCACTAGCTACAATGAGCAGTTCTTC. Translated, it reads CASSTSYNEQFF.